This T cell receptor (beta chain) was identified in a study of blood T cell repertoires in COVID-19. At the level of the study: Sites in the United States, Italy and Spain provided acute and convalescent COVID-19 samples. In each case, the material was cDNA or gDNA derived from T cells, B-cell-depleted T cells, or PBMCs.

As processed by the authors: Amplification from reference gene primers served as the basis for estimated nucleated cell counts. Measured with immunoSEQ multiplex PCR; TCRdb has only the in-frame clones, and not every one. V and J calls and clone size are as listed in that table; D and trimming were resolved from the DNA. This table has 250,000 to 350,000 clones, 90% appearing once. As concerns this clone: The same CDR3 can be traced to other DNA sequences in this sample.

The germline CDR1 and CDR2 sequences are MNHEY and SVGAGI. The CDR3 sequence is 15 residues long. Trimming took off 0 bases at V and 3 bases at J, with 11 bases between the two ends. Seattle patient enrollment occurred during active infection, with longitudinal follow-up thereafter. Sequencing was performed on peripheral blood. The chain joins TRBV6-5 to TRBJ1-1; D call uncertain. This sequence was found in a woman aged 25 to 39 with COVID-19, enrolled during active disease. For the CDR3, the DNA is TGTGCCAGCAGTTACTCGACGGGGAGGGACACTGAAGCTTTCTTT. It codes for CASSYSTGRDTEAFF.